The text below deals with one TCR beta chain. TCRdb independently ran MiXCR on the RT-PCR reads; one entry per CDR3 protein. The data contain about 70,000 distinct CDR3 sequences, roughly 29% of them singletons. The sample originates from a study of patients and donors after allogeneic stem cell transplantation. The clonotype originates from a human donor who was either an allogeneic HSCT recipient or a stem cell or donor lymphocyte infusion donor (not recorded which). It is not recorded whose cells these are; they may come from a transplant donor. The sample was blood, either unsorted or a sorted T cell fraction (not recorded which).

CDR3 nucleotide sequence: TGTGCCAGCAGCTGGACTAGACATACCGGGGAGCTGTTTTTT. This gives the protein CASSWTRHTGELFF. This chain joins TRBV6-5 and TRBJ2-2; TRBD2 matches 7 bases. The germline CDR1 and CDR2 sequences are MNHEY and SVGAGI. Losses at the gene ends were 6 bases for V and 5 bases for J; bases not matched to a gene: 6. The CDR3 is 14 residues long.